A single sample is the source of the 25 T cell receptor beta chains below, sequenced in a study of shared clonotypes between healthy human individuals. TCRdb's copy holds only in-frame clones and misses some; the assay was immunoSEQ multiplex PCR. The profile shows approximately 500,000 clones, around 73% of them singletons. The sequenced sample consisted of PBMCs. All receptors come from a woman in her thirties or forties in good health. Some clones in this sample may be carry-over from other donors' samples.

The chain recombines TRBV30 with TRBJ2-1; D may be TRBD2 (6 bases). The CDR3 is made up of 12 amino acids. Looked up from germline, CDR1 is GTSNPN and CDR2 is SVGIG (reference sequence). The V and J ends lost 5 bases and 5 bases respectively, with 10 bases between them. The CDR3 sequence is CAWSGLHNEQFF. CDR3 nucleotide sequence: TGTGCCTGGTCGGGACTTCACAATGAGCAGTTCTTC.

V and J are TRBV4-1 and TRBJ2-3, with D perhaps being TRBD1 or TRBD2 (7 bases each). This CDR3 spans 15 amino acids. Trimming took 5 bases from V and 3 from J, leaving 15 bases between them. The germline gives CDR1 MGHRA, CDR2 YSYEKL. CDR3 sequence: CASSSRQGGTDTQYF. CDR3 DNA: TGCGCCAGCAGCTCCCGACAGGGAGGGACAGATACGCAGTATTTT.

This clone appeared a single time. The rearrangement uses TRBV6-5 and TRBJ1-3; D gene ambiguous. Trimming took off 0 bases at V and 0 bases at J, with 6 bases between the two ends. Germline values: CDR1 MNHEY, CDR2 SVGAGI. The CDR3 extends over 15 amino acids. CDR3: CASSYSAASGNTIYF. The CDR3 nucleotides are TGTGCCAGCAGTTACTCTGCAGCCTCTGGAAACACCATATATTTT.

This chain connects TRBV7-2 to TRBJ1-1; the D is unclear. The CDR3 contains 15 residues. The V and J ends lost 0 bases and 5 bases respectively, with 13 bases between them. CDR1 is SGHTA, CDR2 FQGNSA, per germline. CDR3 region: CASSLALVGRTEAFF. The CDR3 DNA follows: TGTGCCAGCAGCTTAGCCTTGGTTGGGAGGACTGAAGCTTTCTTT. The full variable domain, in which reference TRBV7-2 and TRBJ1-1 provide the parts outside the CDR3, is GAGVSQSPSNKVTEKGKDVELRCDPISGHTALYWYRQSLGQGLEFLIYFQGNSAPDKSGLPSDRFSAERTGGSVSTLTIQRTQQEDSAVYLCASSLALVGRTEAFFGQGTRLTVV.

The chain links TRBV15 to TRBJ1-6; TRBD1 aligns across 7 bases. This CDR3 is built from 15 residues. Germline V CDR1 and CDR2: LNHNV, YYDKDF (reference sequence). The trim removed 4 bases at V and 12 bases at J, leaving 12 bases unmatched. In DNA, the CDR3 is TGTGCCACCAGCAAGGGGGCGGGCGTTGGTGGACCCCTCCACTTT. Amino acid sequence: CATSKGAGVGGPLHF. Full variable domain (missing parts from reference TRBV15 and TRBJ1-6): DAMVIQNPRYQVTQFGKPVTLSCSQTLNHNVMYWYQQKSSQAPKLLFHYYDKDFNNEADTPDNFQSRRPNTSFCFLDIRSPGLGDTAMYLCATSKGAGVGGPLHFGNGTRLTVT.

The CDR3 here is CASSLGLAGVAGELFF. The CDR3 nucleotides are TGTGCCAGCAGCTTGGGTCTAGCGGGAGTCGCCGGGGAGCTGTTTTTT. The chain employs TRBV5-5 and TRBJ2-2; 10 positions agree with TRBD2. The CDR3 extends over 16 amino acids. The V segment lost 0 bases and the J segment 6 bases; nucleotides outside the gene matches: 5. CDR1 and CDR2 (germline): SGHKS, YYEKEE (reference sequence).

V gene TRBV7-3 combines with J gene TRBJ2-7, with D possibly being TRBD1 (5 bases). CDR1 is SGHTA and CDR2 is FQGTGA in the germline V gene. This CDR3 is built from 14 residues. V was trimmed by 5 bases and J by 5 bases, leaving 16 bases between them. The CDR3 loop is CASSAKGQSDEQYF. CDR3 nucleotides: TGTGCCAGCAGCGCGAAGGGGCAGAGCGACGAGCAGTACTTC.

Points on this clone: At one end, the junction sequence differs from germline, possibly due to a read error. The chain couples TRBV7-2 to TRBJ2-7; perhaps TRBD2 as D (6 bases). Looked up from germline, CDR1 is SGHTA and CDR2 is FQGNSA. This CDR3 has 15 amino acids. Here the CDR3 reads CASSLAGGKAYEQYF. CDR3 coding DNA: TGTGCCAGCAGCCTAGCCGGCGGGAAGGCCTACGAGCAGTACTTC.

The CDR3, as DNA: TGTGCCAGCAGTTACGGGGGGGTCCAAGAGACCCAGTACTTC. This sequence encodes CASSYGGVQETQYF. V is TRBV6-5 and J is TRBJ2-5; 7 nucleotides align to TRBD2. With 2 bases clipped from V and 1 base from J, the junction kept 1 base outside the gene matches. CDR1 and CDR2 from the germline V gene are MNHEY and SVGAGI. The CDR3 extends over 14 amino acids.

The V call is TRBV7-3, the J call TRBJ2-3; 9 nucleotides match TRBD2. Per germline, CDR1 SGHTA and CDR2 FQGTGA. The CDR3 length is 16 residues. With 0 bases clipped from V and 4 bases from J, the junction kept 5 bases outside the gene matches. The CDR3 coding sequence is TGTGCCAGCAGCTTAACAGGTAGCGGGAGCCCAGATACGCAGTATTTT. Protein: CASSLTGSGSPDTQYF.

The table lists this clone with a few counts. The chain uses TRBV27 and TRBJ2-5, with D tentatively TRBD2 (6 bases). This CDR3 region has 17 residues. Per the germline V gene, CDR1 is MNHEY and CDR2 is SMNVEV (reference sequence). V was shortened by 0 bases and J by 1 base, with 15 bases between the two germline ends. CDR3 bases: TGTGCCAGCAGTTTATCAATTGGGCGGGGCATCCAAGAGACCCAGTACTTC. Translation: CASSLSIGRGIQETQYF.

As for this clone: A read error may explain this, as a much larger clone is one base away. Other DNA sequences from this sample encode an identical CDR3 as well. The chain is built from TRBV10-1 and TRBJ2-1; D unresolved. This CDR3 has 11 amino acids. Per the germline V gene, CDR1 is WNHNN and CDR2 is SYGVQD (reference sequence). V dropped 3 bases and J dropped 3 bases, with 0 bases sitting between them. This CDR3 is CASSDYNEQFF. As DNA, the CDR3 is TGCGCCAGCAGTGACTACAATGAGCAGTTCTTC.

V gene TRBV25-1 combines with J gene TRBJ1-4; tentatively, D is TRBD1 (6 bases). Germline lookup yields CDR1 MGHDK and CDR2 SYGVNS. V lost 3 bases and J 7 bases, leaving 12 bases between the germline ends. The CDR3 consists of 14 residues. CDR3 loop: CASSDNRAFEKLFF. Written as DNA, the CDR3 is TGTGCCAGCAGTGATAACAGGGCCTTTGAAAAACTGTTTTTT. The full variable domain, completed using reference TRBV25-1 and TRBJ1-4, is EADIYQTPRYLVIGTGKKITLECSQTMGHDKMYWYQQDPGMELHLIHYSYGVNSTEKGDLSSESTVSRIRTEHFPLTLESARPSHTSQYLCASSDNRAFEKLFFGSGTQLSVL.

On this clone itself: Relative to the germline gene, one junction end is altered; a read error may explain this. The chain couples TRBV5-1 to TRBJ1-2; D gene uncertain. This CDR3 spans 9 amino acids. Germline CDR1 and CDR2: SGHRS and YFSETQ. In DNA, the CDR3 is TGCGCCAGCAGCTCACGGACCATCTTC. As protein: CASSSRTIF.

J is TRBJ2-1 and V is TRBV11-2, with 14 nucleotides matching TRBD2. The V and J ends lost 4 bases and 3 bases, in that order; junction bases with no gene match: 11. The CDR3 consists of 19 residues. Germline CDR1 SGHAT, CDR2 FQNNGV. This CDR3 is CASSSWGTSGSLVYNEQFF. In DNA form, the CDR3 reads TGTGCCAGCAGCTCTTGGGGGACTAGCGGGAGTCTGGTCTACAATGAGCAGTTCTTC.

This chain uses TRBV19 with TRBJ2-7; perhaps TRBD1 as D (6 bases). Deletions cut 4 bases from V and 0 bases from J, with 16 bases between. Per the germline V gene, CDR1 is LNHDA and CDR2 is SQIVND (reference sequence). CDR3 size: 16 residues. The CDR3 nucleotides read TGTGCCAGTAGTACTCTAGGGACACTAGACTCCTACGAGCAGTACTTC. Translating gives CASSTLGTLDSYEQYF.

V is TRBV9 and J is TRBJ2-2; tentative D call: TRBD2 (6 bases). CDR1 is SGDLS, CDR2 YYNGEE, per germline. The CDR3 totals 14 residues. The ends were cut back, 3 bases at V and 4 bases at J, with 10 bases in the middle. CDR3 loop: CASSAPGGTGELFF. In nucleotides, the CDR3 is TGTGCCAGCAGCGCCCCCGGGGGCACCGGGGAGCTGTTTTTT.

Here the CDR3 DNA reads TGTGCCAGCAGCTTGTGGGGATCGCCGTACGAGCAGTACTTC. Translated, it gives CASSLWGSPYEQYF. The V call is TRBV7-9, the J call TRBJ2-7; D gene ambiguous. The length of the CDR3 is 14 residues. Looked up from germline, CDR1 is SEHNR and CDR2 is FQNEAQ (reference sequence). Deletions cut 3 bases from V and 4 bases from J, with 13 bases between.

The genes are TRBV27 and TRBJ2-2, with D hard to call. V was trimmed by 3 bases and J by 1 base, leaving 9 bases between them. The CDR3 length is 15 residues. Germline V gene sequence: CDR1 MNHEY, CDR2 SMNVEV (reference sequence). The CDR3 sequence is CASSFSTGNTGELFF. CDR3 in DNA: TGTGCCAGCAGTTTTAGTACGGGGAACACCGGGGAGCTGTTTTTT.

On this clone: This same CDR3 is encoded by further DNA sequences in the sample. The chain is built from TRBV7-9 and TRBJ2-7, with 7 bases aligning to TRBD1. This CDR3 spans 15 amino acids. From germline, CDR1 is SEHNR and CDR2 FQNEAQ (reference sequence). The V segment lost 0 bases and the J segment 4 bases; nucleotides outside the gene matches: 6. The DNA of the CDR3 is TGTGCCAGCAGCTTAGCGTTGGGACAGAGGTACGAGCAGTACTTC. It encodes CASSLALGQRYEQYF. The full variable domain, rest sourced from reference TRBV7-9 and TRBJ2-7, is DTGVSQNPRHKITKRGQNVTFRCDPISEHNRLYWYRQTLGQGPEFLTYFQNEAQLEKSRLLSDRFSAERPKGSFSTLEIQRTEQGDSAMYLCASSLALGQRYEQYFGPGTRLTVT.

This clone was detected a few times. The chain couples TRBV21-1 to TRBJ2-3; the D call TRBD2 from the table was never checked on the DNA. TRBV21-1 is shown as a pseudogene. CDR3 size: 16 residues. CDR3 bases: TGTGCCAGCGACCGATTTACTAGCGGGAGGACAGATACGCAGTATTTT. This translates into CASDRFTSGRTDTQYF.

The V call is TRBV11-2, the J call TRBJ2-2, with TRBD1 identical over 11 bases. Germline values: CDR1 SGHAT, CDR2 FQNNGV. This CDR3 has 17 residues. Trimming at V came to 7 bases and at J to 1 base, leaving 8 bases not matched to a gene. The CDR3, as DNA: TGTGCCAGCACCCGGACAGGGGGCGCTGGGAACACCGGGGAGCTGTTTTTT. This encodes CASTRTGGAGNTGELFF.

V gene TRBV4-1 combines with J gene TRBJ2-1, with 7 positions matching TRBD2. V lost 1 base and J lost 0; bases outside the gene matches: 6. This CDR3 region has 17 residues. Germline-derived CDR1 and CDR2 are MGHRA and YSYEKL. The CDR3 sequence is CASSQAPGGSSYNEQFF. The DNA for the CDR3 is TGCGCCAGCAGCCAAGCCCCGGGCGGGAGCTCCTACAATGAGCAGTTCTTC.

This chain joins TRBV5-6 and TRBJ2-7; TRBD1 matches at 8 bases. The V gene end was trimmed by 3 bases and the J gene end by 7 bases; junction bases not matched to a gene: 9. The germline V gene has CDR1 SGHDT and CDR2 YYEEEE. The CDR3 consists of 14 residues. CDR3: CASSSRQGPGEQYF. In nucleotides, the CDR3 is TGTGCCAGCAGCTCCCGACAGGGGCCGGGGGAGCAGTACTTC.

This clone has only a few counts. The chain carries TRBV7-2 and TRBJ1-6; D ambiguous. The CDR3 has 14 amino acids. Looked up from germline, CDR1 is SGHTA and CDR2 is FQGNSA. V gave up 1 base and J gave up 7 bases, with 8 bases separating them. The CDR3 bases are TGTGCCAGCAGCTTAGGACCCGAAAATTCACCCCTCCACTTT. Translating gives CASSLGPENSPLHF.